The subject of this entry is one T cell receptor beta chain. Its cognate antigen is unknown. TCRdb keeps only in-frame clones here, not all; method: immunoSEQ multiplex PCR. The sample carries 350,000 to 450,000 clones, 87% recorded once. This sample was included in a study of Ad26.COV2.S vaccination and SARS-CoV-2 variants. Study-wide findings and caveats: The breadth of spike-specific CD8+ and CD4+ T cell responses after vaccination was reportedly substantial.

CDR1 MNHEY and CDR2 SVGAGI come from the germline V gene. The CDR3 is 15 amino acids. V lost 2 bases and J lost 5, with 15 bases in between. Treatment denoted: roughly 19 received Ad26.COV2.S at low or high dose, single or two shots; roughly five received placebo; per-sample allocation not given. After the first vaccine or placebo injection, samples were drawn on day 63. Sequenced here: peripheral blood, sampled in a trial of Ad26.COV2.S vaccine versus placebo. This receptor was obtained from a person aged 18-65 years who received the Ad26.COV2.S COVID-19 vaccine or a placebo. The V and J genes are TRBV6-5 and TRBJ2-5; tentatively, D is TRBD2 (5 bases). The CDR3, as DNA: TGTGCCAGCAGTTACGGGTTTCGGGGATTTGAGACCCAGTACTTC. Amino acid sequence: CASSYGFRGFETQYF.